This T cell receptor beta chain was retrieved from a study of T cell responses to AZD1222 COVID-19 vaccine. Whole-study findings and limits: Most donors were white British and more were female, and clonal diversity was possibly underestimated. The number of AZD1222 recipients seropositive at baseline was only 5 to 7. Spike-specific TCR repertoires showed rising breadth and depth after two AZD1222 doses.

Repertoires were generated with immunoSEQ multiplex PCR, while TCRdb's copy carries only in-frame clones and drops some. The table lists roughly 140,000 clones, under 95% of them singletons, with roughly 2% in the top ten. V shed 8 bases and J 8 bases; nucleotides not matched to a gene: 11. The CDR3 totals 13 residues. About this clone itself: Antigen unknown.

The sample consisted of peripheral blood, taken 28 days after the second AZD1222 dose. This TCR was sampled from an adult who received the AZD1222 COVID-19 vaccine. The chain carries TRBV12-3 or TRBV12-4 and TRBJ1-2, with 7 bases lining up with TRBD1. The CDR3 loop reads CASREQGQEGYTF. CDR3 DNA: TGTGCCAGCCGGGAACAGGGGCAGGAAGGCTACACCTTC.